The clone carrying this TCR beta chain was detected a few times. Its matching antigen is unknown. TCRdb reprocessed the 5' RACE reads via MiXCR and lists one record per CDR3 protein. The data show around 89,000 distinct CDR3 sequences, with roughly 12% seen just once and roughly two fifths held by the top ten. The sample comes from a study of spatial heterogeneity in lung cancer. Study background: Combinations of a unique TCR and a UMI were tallied in raw reads, and on average each appeared more than ten times. Findings and limits, study-wide: Relative to follow-up, resection was when ubiquitous expanded tumor TCRs appeared more in blood.

The germline gives CDR1 SGHTA, CDR2 FQGTGA. V was shortened by 3 bases and J by 0 bases, with 5 bases between the two germline ends. This CDR3 is 13 amino acids long. Time point defined: sample taken at primary tumor resection. Whole RNA, isolated from tumor, nontumor lung or frozen PBMC, was sequenced without prior sorting. This TCR came from a male donor with early-stage non-small cell lung cancer. The chain combines TRBV7-3 with TRBJ1-1; D is unresolved. The sequenced sample was PBMCs, obtained at surgery. CDR3 in amino acids: CASSFNLNTEAFF. The CDR3 DNA follows: TGTGCCAGCAGCTTTAATCTGAACACTGAAGCTTTCTTT. Based on the CDR3 plus reference TRBV7-3 and TRBJ1-1, the full variable domain is GAGVSQTPSNKVTEKGKYVELRCDPISGHTALYWYRQSLGQGPEFLIYFQGTGAADDSGLPNDRFFAVRPEGSVSTLKIQRTERGDSAVYLCASSFNLNTEAFFGQGTRLTVV.